Listed below are T cell receptor beta chains from one sample, sequenced in a study of cytomegalovirus exposure and HLA in healthy donors. Here immunoSEQ multiplex PCR was the method, and the copy in TCRdb shows in-frame clones only, minus some. The data contain about 190,000 clones, about 81% of them seen just once; the ten biggest clones take up roughly 0.73%. Sequencing was carried out using PBMCs. The receptors come from a woman aged 18-30 years in good health and CMV-seronegative. The CDR3 runs from the conserved cysteine through the conserved F or W. The order of the fields is V gene, D gene, clone size, J gene, CDR3 DNA, CDR3 protein. A D gene is named only where the DNA matches it firmly. Some rows mark clone size as missing; the rest say once, few, many or name a class of expanded clone.

v_call: TRBV7-9; d_call: -; clone_size: -; j_call: TRBJ2-1; cdr3_nt: TGTGCCAGCAGCTTAGCCGGGGATTACAATGAGCAGTTCTTC; cdr3_aa: CASSLAGDYNEQFF
v_call: TRBV9; d_call: TRBD2; clone_size: -; j_call: TRBJ2-7; cdr3_nt: TGTGCCAGCAGCTTTCTAGCGGGGTGGGTGAACGAGCAGTACTTC; cdr3_aa: CASSFLAGWVNEQYF
v_call: TRBV6-5; d_call: TRBD1; clone_size: -; j_call: TRBJ1-1; cdr3_nt: TGTGCCAGCAGTTACGGGGACAGGGAGGAAGGTGAAGCTTTCTTT; cdr3_aa: CASSYGDREEGEAFF
v_call: TRBV7-9; d_call: TRBD2; clone_size: -; j_call: TRBJ2-1; cdr3_nt: TGTGCCAGCAGCTTAGTGCTAGCGGGATACAATGAGCAGTTCTTC; cdr3_aa: CASSLVLAGYNEQFF
v_call: TRBV28; d_call: -; clone_size: once; j_call: TRBJ1-3; cdr3_nt: TGTGCCTCCCACGGGGGGCTAACTGGAAACACCATATATTTT; cdr3_aa: CASHGGLTGNTIYF
v_call: TRBV30; d_call: -; clone_size: few; j_call: TRBJ2-2; cdr3_nt: TGTGCCTGGAGTTTTCAAAGGGAGCTGTTTTTT; cdr3_aa: CAWSFQRELFF
v_call: TRBV5-5; d_call: -; clone_size: -; j_call: TRBJ1-6; cdr3_nt: -; cdr3_aa: CASSFGSGDNSPLHF
v_call: TRBV11-1; d_call: -; clone_size: few; j_call: TRBJ1-3; cdr3_nt: TGTGCCAGCAGGGGTCGGACAGCCTCTGGAAACACCATATATTTT; cdr3_aa: CASRGRTASGNTIYF
v_call: TRBV11-1; d_call: -; clone_size: few; j_call: TRBJ2-6; cdr3_nt: TGTGCCAGCAGCGACCGGGGCTCTGGGGCCAACGTCCTGACTTTC; cdr3_aa: CASSDRGSGANVLTF
v_call: TRBV29-1; d_call: -; clone_size: -; j_call: TRBJ2-7; cdr3_nt: TGCAGCGCCAGAACCACCTCCGGGGGCTACGAGCAGTACTTC; cdr3_aa: CSARTTSGGYEQYF
v_call: TRBV7-9; d_call: -; clone_size: -; j_call: TRBJ1-2; cdr3_nt: TGTGCCAGCAGCTCCCAGTGGAACTATGGCTACACCTTC; cdr3_aa: CASSSQWNYGYTF
v_call: TRBV6-5; d_call: -; clone_size: -; j_call: TRBJ2-7; cdr3_nt: TGTGCCAGCAGTTACGGGGATAGCAGGGGTAAGGACGAGCAGTACTTC; cdr3_aa: CASSYGDSRGKDEQYF
v_call: TRBV28; d_call: TRBD2; clone_size: -; j_call: TRBJ2-1; cdr3_nt: TGTGCCAGCAGTTACCTTAGCGGGAGGTCCAATGAGCAGTTCTTC; cdr3_aa: CASSYLSGRSNEQFF
v_call: TRBV6-5; d_call: -; clone_size: -; j_call: TRBJ2-2; cdr3_nt: TGTGCCAGCAGTTACTCTCCAGGGTTCACCGGGGAGCTGTTTTTT; cdr3_aa: CASSYSPGFTGELFF
v_call: TRBV12-5; d_call: TRBD2; clone_size: -; j_call: TRBJ2-2; cdr3_nt: TGTGCTAGTGGTTTCCTAGCGGGAGGAAGGAACACCGGGGAGCTGTTTTTT; cdr3_aa: CASGFLAGGRNTGELFF
v_call: TRBV19; d_call: TRBD1; clone_size: -; j_call: TRBJ2-7; cdr3_nt: TGTGCCAGTAGCCGGGACAGGGCTTCCTACGAGCAGTACTTC; cdr3_aa: CASSRDRASYEQYF
v_call: TRBV19; d_call: -; clone_size: -; j_call: TRBJ1-1; cdr3_nt: TGTGCCAGTAGTATAGTACCAGGGAAGGACACTGAAGCTTTCTTT; cdr3_aa: CASSIVPGKDTEAFF
v_call: TRBV15; d_call: TRBD1; clone_size: -; j_call: TRBJ2-6; cdr3_nt: TGTGCCACCAGCAGAGAGTATCCGGGACAGGGGGCGCCTGGGGCCAACGTCCTGACTTTC; cdr3_aa: CATSREYPGQGAPGANVLTF
v_call: TRBV11-3; d_call: TRBD1; clone_size: once; j_call: TRBJ2-7; cdr3_nt: TGTGCCAGCAGCATGACAGGGTCCGACGAGCAGTACTTC; cdr3_aa: CASSMTGSDEQYF
v_call: TRBV5-1; d_call: TRBD1; clone_size: -; j_call: TRBJ2-7; cdr3_nt: TGCGCCAGCAGCTTGGTAGCAGGGGGCTCGGGCGAGCAGTACTTC; cdr3_aa: CASSLVAGGSGEQYF
v_call: TRBV7-9; d_call: -; clone_size: -; j_call: TRBJ2-7; cdr3_nt: TGTGCCAGCAGCTCGAGCCTAGCGTCACTCTCCTACGAGCAGTACTTC; cdr3_aa: CASSSSLASLSYEQYF
v_call: TRBV5-1; d_call: -; clone_size: few; j_call: TRBJ1-6; cdr3_nt: TGCGCCAGCAGCTTGGAGAGCTCCTATAATTCACCCCTCCACTTT; cdr3_aa: CASSLESSYNSPLHF
v_call: TRBV6-1; d_call: -; clone_size: -; j_call: TRBJ1-5; cdr3_nt: TGTGCCAGCAGTGAAGTTCATGGGGGGGGACCTAGCAATCAGCCCCAGCATTTT; cdr3_aa: CASSEVHGGGPSNQPQHF
v_call: TRBV28; d_call: TRBD1; clone_size: -; j_call: TRBJ1-4; cdr3_nt: TGTGCCAGCAGACCAATTCCCGGGACAGGGGGATTCGGGTACAATGAAAAACTGTTTTTT; cdr3_aa: CASRPIPGTGGFGYNEKLFF
v_call: TRBV9; d_call: TRBD2; clone_size: -; j_call: TRBJ2-1; cdr3_nt: TGTGCCAGCAGCGCCAGCGGGGGAACTTACAATGAGCAGTTCTTC; cdr3_aa: CASSASGGTYNEQFF
v_call: TRBV6-6; d_call: -; clone_size: -; j_call: TRBJ1-5; cdr3_nt: TGTGCCAGCAGGTGGACAGCTAGCAATCAGCCCCAGCATTTT; cdr3_aa: CASRWTASNQPQHF
v_call: TRBV29-1; d_call: -; clone_size: -; j_call: TRBJ1-3; cdr3_nt: TGCAGCGTTGAGCGCGGAAATGGAAACACCATATATTTT; cdr3_aa: CSVERGNGNTIYF
v_call: TRBV27; d_call: -; clone_size: -; j_call: TRBJ2-5; cdr3_nt: TGTGCCAGCAGTACCTATTCTCGCGGTACGACGACCCAGTACTTC; cdr3_aa: CASSTYSRGTTTQYF
v_call: TRBV27; d_call: TRBD1; clone_size: few; j_call: TRBJ2-7; cdr3_nt: TGTGCCAGCAGTTTGGGACAGGGCTCCTACGAGCAGTACTTC; cdr3_aa: CASSLGQGSYEQYF
v_call: TRBV6-5; d_call: -; clone_size: few; j_call: TRBJ1-1; cdr3_nt: TGTGCCAGCACCCGGGGGACTGAAGCTTTCTTT; cdr3_aa: CASTRGTEAFF
v_call: TRBV19; d_call: TRBD1; clone_size: -; j_call: TRBJ1-5; cdr3_nt: TGTGCCAGTAGTGTCCCTCGGGACAGGGGGCAAGGCAATCAGCCCCAGCATTTT; cdr3_aa: CASSVPRDRGQGNQPQHF
v_call: TRBV25-1; d_call: -; clone_size: -; j_call: TRBJ2-5; cdr3_nt: TGTGCCAGCAGTGAAGGGGCAGGGATAGAGACCCAGTACTTC; cdr3_aa: CASSEGAGIETQYF
v_call: TRBV19; d_call: TRBD2; clone_size: -; j_call: TRBJ2-3; cdr3_nt: TGTGCCAGTCGCTCTAGCGGGAGAACAGATACGCAGTATTTT; cdr3_aa: CASRSSGRTDTQYF
v_call: TRBV18; d_call: -; clone_size: -; j_call: TRBJ2-7; cdr3_nt: TGTGCCAGCTCACCTCCCACCTACGAGCAGTACTTC; cdr3_aa: CASSPPTYEQYF
v_call: TRBV7-9; d_call: TRBD2; clone_size: -; j_call: TRBJ2-1; cdr3_nt: TGTTCCAGCAGCTTAAGGAGCGGGAGCTACAATGAGCAGTTCTTC; cdr3_aa: CSSSLRSGSYNEQFF
v_call: TRBV30; d_call: -; clone_size: -; j_call: TRBJ2-1; cdr3_nt: TGTGCCTCCCAACAAAAATTCCTCAATGAGCAGTTCTTC; cdr3_aa: CASQQKFLNEQFF
v_call: TRBV20-1; d_call: -; clone_size: -; j_call: TRBJ1-1; cdr3_nt: TGCAGTGCGGGACTGCCCACTGAAGCTTTCTTT; cdr3_aa: CSAGLPTEAFF
v_call: TRBV2; d_call: TRBD1; clone_size: once; j_call: TRBJ2-2; cdr3_nt: TGTGCCAGTCACAGGGGGAACACCGGGGAGCTGTTTTTT; cdr3_aa: CASHRGNTGELFF
v_call: TRBV27; d_call: -; clone_size: -; j_call: TRBJ2-3; cdr3_nt: TGTGCCAGCAGTTTATCGATTTCTAGATCTCCCGATACGCAGTATTTT; cdr3_aa: CASSLSISRSPDTQYF
v_call: TRBV6-5; d_call: -; clone_size: -; j_call: TRBJ1-1; cdr3_nt: TGTGCCAGCAGTGACCGGACAAGGGCTGAAGCTTTCTTT; cdr3_aa: CASSDRTRAEAFF
v_call: TRBV9; d_call: -; clone_size: few; j_call: TRBJ2-7; cdr3_nt: TGTGCCAGCAGCGTAGAGTACAGGGGAGGCGAGCAGTACTTC; cdr3_aa: CASSVEYRGGEQYF
v_call: TRBV5-4; d_call: -; clone_size: -; j_call: TRBJ2-5; cdr3_nt: TGTGCCAGCAGCCCGCGGGACCGCCAAGAGACCCAGTACTTC; cdr3_aa: CASSPRDRQETQYF
v_call: TRBV14; d_call: TRBD1; clone_size: -; j_call: TRBJ1-2; cdr3_nt: TGTGCCAGCAGCTCGACAGGGTTACACTATGGCTACACCTTC; cdr3_aa: CASSSTGLHYGYTF
v_call: TRBV7-9; d_call: -; clone_size: once; j_call: TRBJ1-1; cdr3_nt: TGTGCCAGCAGCTTTTTCCGAGGGGGACATTTGAACACTGAAGCTTTCTTT; cdr3_aa: CASSFFRGGHLNTEAFF
v_call: TRBV5-1; d_call: TRBD1; clone_size: -; j_call: TRBJ1-3; cdr3_nt: TGCGCCAGCAGCCCACGAGTTTGGACAGGGTCTGGCTCAGGAAACACCATATATTTT; cdr3_aa: CASSPRVWTGSGSGNTIYF
v_call: TRBV9; d_call: -; clone_size: -; j_call: TRBJ2-1; cdr3_nt: TGTGCCAGCAGCGTAGAACTAGACTGGTCGTCCTACAATGAGCAGTTCTTC; cdr3_aa: CASSVELDWSSYNEQFF
v_call: TRBV6-5; d_call: -; clone_size: few; j_call: TRBJ1-6; cdr3_nt: TGTGCCAGCAGTTACGTTAGGGAGGGGGGTTCACCCCTCCACTTT; cdr3_aa: CASSYVREGGSPLHF
v_call: TRBV28; d_call: -; clone_size: once; j_call: TRBJ1-2; cdr3_nt: TGTGCCAGCAGTCCGACACTAGACTATGGCTACACCTTC; cdr3_aa: CASSPTLDYGYTF
v_call: TRBV5-4; d_call: TRBD2; clone_size: -; j_call: TRBJ2-3; cdr3_nt: TGTGCCAGCAGCAGGAGCGGACTAGCGGGGGGGCATGGGCAGTATTTT; cdr3_aa: CASSRSGLAGGHGQYF
v_call: TRBV11-2; d_call: -; clone_size: -; j_call: TRBJ2-3; cdr3_nt: TGTGCCAGCAGGCCAATCCGACAGGCACCCCGAGATACGCAGTATTTT; cdr3_aa: CASRPIRQAPRDTQYF
v_call: TRBV6-5; d_call: TRBD2; clone_size: -; j_call: TRBJ2-1; cdr3_nt: TGTGCCAGCACCTCTAGCGGGAGCTCCTACAATGAGCAGTTCTTC; cdr3_aa: CASTSSGSSYNEQFF
v_call: TRBV7-2; d_call: TRBD1; clone_size: -; j_call: TRBJ2-5; cdr3_nt: TGTGCCAGCAGCTCACAGGGGTTGCAGACCCAGTACTTC; cdr3_aa: CASSSQGLQTQYF
v_call: TRBV18; d_call: -; clone_size: -; j_call: TRBJ1-5; cdr3_nt: TGTGCCAGTGGCCTTTATAGCAATCAGCCCCAGCATTTT; cdr3_aa: CASGLYSNQPQHF
v_call: TRBV11-3; d_call: -; clone_size: -; j_call: TRBJ2-3; cdr3_nt: TGTGCCAGCAGCCGAGGGTACACAGATACGCAGTATTTT; cdr3_aa: CASSRGYTDTQYF
v_call: TRBV7-6; d_call: TRBD1; clone_size: -; j_call: TRBJ1-2; cdr3_nt: TGTGCCAGCAGCGCCGGGACAGTCTACTATGGCTACACCTTC; cdr3_aa: CASSAGTVYYGYTF